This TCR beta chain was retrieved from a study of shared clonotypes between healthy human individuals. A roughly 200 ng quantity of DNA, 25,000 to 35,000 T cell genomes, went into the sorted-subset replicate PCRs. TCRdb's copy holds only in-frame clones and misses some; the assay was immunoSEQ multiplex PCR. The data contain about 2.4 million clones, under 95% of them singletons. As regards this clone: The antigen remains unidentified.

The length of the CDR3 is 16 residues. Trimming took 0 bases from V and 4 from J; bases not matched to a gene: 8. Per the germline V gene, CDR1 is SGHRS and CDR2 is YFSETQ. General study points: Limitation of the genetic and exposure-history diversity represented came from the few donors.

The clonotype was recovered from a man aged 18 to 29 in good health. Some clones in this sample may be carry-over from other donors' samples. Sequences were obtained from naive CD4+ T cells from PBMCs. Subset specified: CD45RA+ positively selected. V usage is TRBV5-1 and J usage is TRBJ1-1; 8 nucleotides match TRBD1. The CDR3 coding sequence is TGCGCCAGCAGCTTGGAGGTTAGCGACAGGGGCACTGAAGCTTTCTTT. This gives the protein CASSLEVSDRGTEAFF.